The clone carrying this T cell receptor (beta chain) was picked up one time. Its antigen is unidentified. CDR1 is MNHNS and CDR2 is SASEGT in the germline V gene. V dropped 6 bases and J dropped 8; count of bases not matched to a gene: 9. The CDR3 covers 13 residues. A template switching step contributed a universal primer site, while unique molecular identifiers were present in the cDNA. TCRdb re-called the 5' RACE reads with MiXCR, one entry per CDR3 protein. Found here are 400,000 to 600,000 distinct CDR3 sequences, approximately 20% of them singletons; the top ten hold approximately 0.5%. This sample was taken from a study of identical twins. Study results and caveats: Less excess twin sharing appeared in beta out-of-frame sequences.

The same data also went into a second study, on yellow fever vaccine responses in identical twins.

The rearrangement uses TRBV6-1 and TRBJ1-2; 7 bases fit TRBD1. The sequence derives from a young woman in good health. The sequenced sample consisted of CD4+ T cells sorted from blood. The CDR3 DNA reads TGTGCCAGCAGACCTCCGACAGGGACCGGCTACACCTTC. Residues: CASRPPTGTGYTF.